The sequence of this T cell receptor beta chain was determined in a study of blood T cell repertoires in COVID-19. Trimming cost V 1 base and J 0 bases, with 10 bases left between them. The CDR3 runs 16 residues. Germline-derived CDR1 and CDR2 are SGHVS and FNYEAQ. Only in-frame clones appear in the TCRdb table, and some are missing; sequencing was by immunoSEQ multiplex PCR. Of 150,000 to 200,000 clones listed, 80% to 90% are singletons. The receptor's source is a woman in her 70s with COVID-19, enrolled during active disease. V usage is TRBV7-6 and J usage is TRBJ1-3, with D perhaps matching TRBD1 (5 bases). The sequenced sample was peripheral blood. The CDR3 protein is CASSLGQLYSGNTIYF. The DNA for the CDR3 is TGTGCCAGCAGCTTAGGACAGTTATACTCTGGAAACACCATATATTTT.